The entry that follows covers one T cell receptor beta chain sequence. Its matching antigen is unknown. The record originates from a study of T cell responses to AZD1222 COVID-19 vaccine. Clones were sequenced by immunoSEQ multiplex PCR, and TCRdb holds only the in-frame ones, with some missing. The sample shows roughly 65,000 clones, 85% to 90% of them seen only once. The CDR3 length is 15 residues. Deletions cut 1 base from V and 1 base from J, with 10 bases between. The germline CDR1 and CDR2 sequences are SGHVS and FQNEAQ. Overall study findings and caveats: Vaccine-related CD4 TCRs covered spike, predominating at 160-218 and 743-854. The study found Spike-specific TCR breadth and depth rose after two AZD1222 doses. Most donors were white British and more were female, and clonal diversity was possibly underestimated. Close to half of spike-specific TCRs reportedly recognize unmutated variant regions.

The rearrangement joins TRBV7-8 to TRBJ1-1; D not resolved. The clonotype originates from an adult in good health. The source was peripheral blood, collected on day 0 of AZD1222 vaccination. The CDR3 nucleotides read TGTGCCAGCAGCTTAGTCGGCAGTAGGAACACTGAAGCTTTCTTT. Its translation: CASSLVGSRNTEAFF.